The clone carrying this T cell receptor (beta chain) came up many times. This sample stems from a study of patients and donors after allogeneic stem cell transplantation. TCRdb recomputed calls from the RT-PCR reads with MiXCR, one row per CDR3 protein. The data show 390,000 or so distinct CDR3 sequences, approximately 16% seen once. With V trimmed by 5 bases and J by 6 bases, 5 bases remained unmatched. Germline V CDR1 and CDR2: SGHRS, YFSETQ. This CDR3 comprises 14 residues. The receptor was isolated from a human donor who was either an allogeneic HSCT recipient or a stem cell or donor lymphocyte infusion donor (not recorded which). It is not recorded whose cells these are; they may come from a transplant donor. The genes are TRBV5-1 and TRBJ2-1; 10 bases align to TRBD2. Sequenced: blood, either unsorted or a sorted T cell fraction (not recorded which). As DNA, the CDR3 is TGCGCCAGCAGGACAGCGGGAGGGACCAATGAGCAGTTCTTC. Translated, it gives CASRTAGGTNEQFF.